Presented here are 32 T cell receptor beta chains from one specimen sequenced in a study of cytomegalovirus exposure and HLA in healthy donors. Primers: 60 Vbeta forward and 13 Jbeta reverse. Sequencing was performed with immunoSEQ multiplex PCR; in TCRdb, only in-frame clones are kept and a portion is missing. Counted here are some 150,000 clones, 80% to 90% occurring once; the ten biggest clones make up 2% to 2.5%. Sequenced: PBMCs. These receptors were obtained from a boy between 2 and 15 years old in good health and CMV-seronegative.

The chain carries TRBV25-1 and TRBJ2-6, with D perhaps matching TRBD1 (5 bases). Germline values: CDR1 MGHDK, CDR2 SYGVNS. The V end was cut by 4 bases, the J end by 0 bases, with 13 bases between. The CDR3 length is 17 residues. The CDR3 DNA sequence: TGTGCCAGCAGTGGTCAGGGTGATCTCTCTGGGGCCAACGTCCTGACTTTC. Its translation: CASSGQGDLSGANVLTF.

This clone was picked up one time. The chain couples TRBV9 to TRBJ1-1; a possible D gene is TRBD1 (6 bases). Trimming shortened V by 1 base and J by 1 base, and 14 bases separated the two germline ends. Looked up from germline, CDR1 is SGDLS and CDR2 is YYNGEE. The CDR3 runs to 16 residues. Here the CDR3 DNA reads TGTGCCAGCAGCGTAAACCCTTTGGGGGCGAACACTGAAGCTTTCTTT. Translation gives CASSVNPLGANTEAFF.

This chain links TRBV4-3 with TRBJ2-1, with TRBD1 matching over 7 bases. The CDR3 extends over 13 amino acids. CDR1 and CDR2 (germline): LGHNA, YSLEER. The CDR3 region is CASRDSSYNEQFF. The CDR3, as DNA: TGCGCAAGCCGGGACAGCTCCTACAATGAGCAGTTCTTC.

The V call is TRBV5-4, the J call TRBJ2-3; D gene ambiguous. Trimming cost V 2 bases and J 1 base, with 8 bases left between them. Germline V CDR1 and CDR2: SGHNT, YYREEE (reference sequence). The CDR3 totals 14 residues. The CDR3 region is CASSFLPGTDTQYF. In DNA, the CDR3 is TGTGCCAGCAGCTTCCTACCGGGCACAGATACGCAGTATTTT.

In nucleotides, the CDR3 is TGTGCCAGCAGCCGTGGGACAGGGGGTGCAGATACGCAGTATTTT. It codes for CASSRGTGGADTQYF. The chain couples TRBV6-1 to TRBJ2-3; 11 bases are a match to TRBD1. After removal of 6 bases from V and 4 bases from J, the junction contained 6 bases not matched to a gene. CDR1 is MNHNS, CDR2 SASEGT, per germline. The CDR3 has 15 residues.

This sequence joins TRBV2 and TRBJ1-5; TRBD1 matches 7 bases. The CDR3 totals 13 residues. Germline loops: CDR1 SNHLY, CDR2 FYNNEI. The V and J ends lost 8 bases and 4 bases, in that order; junction bases with no gene match: 5. CDR3: CASGGQSNQPQHF. The CDR3 DNA sequence: TGTGCCAGCGGGGGACAGTCGAATCAGCCCCAGCATTTT.

The chain recombines TRBV27 with TRBJ2-5; D is undetermined. The closer fit of TRBJ2-7 to the DNA end suggests the J call may be wrong. CDR1 and CDR2 (germline): MNHEY, SMNVEV (reference sequence). This CDR3 contains 12 residues. CDR3: CASSSGYYEQYF. The CDR3 DNA reads TGTGCCAGCAGTTCTGGTTACTACGAGCAGTACTTC.

The chain couples TRBV7-6 to TRBJ1-1, with 11 positions matching TRBD1. The CDR3 loop spans 15 amino acids. The trim removed 4 bases at V and 3 bases at J, leaving 4 bases unmatched. Germline V gene data show CDR1 as SGHVS and CDR2 as FNYEAQ. The DNA for the CDR3 is TGTGCCAGCAGCTCGGACAGGGGGCTGTACACTGAAGCTTTCTTT. As protein: CASSSDRGLYTEAFF.

The DNA for the CDR3 is TGTGCCAGCAGCTTATTTTCCGGGACAGGGGACTATGGCTACACCTTC. This encodes CASSLFSGTGDYGYTF. The chain is built from TRBV5-8 and TRBJ1-2; 10 nucleotides line up with TRBD1. The junction had 7 bases not matched to a gene; V was cut back by 2 bases and J by 3 bases. This CDR3 has 16 amino acids. The germline CDR1 and CDR2 sequences are SGHTS and YDEGEE.

This sequence joins TRBV27 and TRBJ2-2, with D perhaps matching TRBD2 (6 bases). The CDR3 has 13 amino acids. V was shortened by 11 bases and J by 5 bases, with 15 bases between the two germline ends. Germline loops: CDR1 MNHEY, CDR2 SMNVEV (reference sequence). Here the CDR3 reads CASSPRGTGELFF. The CDR3 DNA is TGTGCCTCTTCCCCGCGGGGAACCGGGGAGCTGTTTTTT.

V and J are TRBV5-1 and TRBJ2-7; D is possibly TRBD2 (6 bases). V was shortened by 4 bases and J by 2 bases, with 16 bases between the two germline ends. This CDR3 spans 15 amino acids. Germline lookup yields CDR1 SGHRS and CDR2 YFSETQ. CDR3 protein: CASSRGSGTPYEQYF. The DNA for the CDR3 is TGCGCCAGCAGCCGAGGGTCGGGGACTCCCTACGAGCAGTACTTC.

In DNA form, the CDR3 reads TGCGCCAGCAGCCAAAACCGCGTAACAGGGTCAAACTATGGCTACACCTTC. Translating gives CASSQNRVTGSNYGYTF. This chain uses TRBV4-1 with TRBJ1-2, with D perhaps TRBD1 (6 bases). The V gene's germline CDR1 is MGHRA and CDR2 YSYEKL. CDR3 length: 17 amino acids. The V gene lost 2 bases and the J gene lost 2 bases, with 18 bases spanning the gap.

The genes are TRBV6-5 and TRBJ1-5; no definite D call. The CDR3 sequence is 14 residues long. The ends were cut back, 0 bases at V and 4 bases at J, with 7 bases in the middle. The germline gives CDR1 MNHEY, CDR2 SVGAGI. CDR3 sequence: CASSYSRGNQPQHF. The CDR3 region has the DNA TGTGCCAGCAGTTACTCACGGGGAAATCAGCCCCAGCATTTT.

The rearrangement links TRBV4-2 to TRBJ1-1; a possible D gene is TRBD1 (5 bases). CDR1 LGHNA and CDR2 YNFKEQ come from the germline V gene. V lost 3 bases to trimming and J lost 11 bases, with 16 bases between them. The CDR3 spans 13 residues. This CDR3 reads CASSHRQLRVAFF. The CDR3 DNA is TGTGCCAGCAGCCATAGACAGCTCCGGGTTGCTTTCTTT.

V gene TRBV5-4 combines with J gene TRBJ2-1; D is perhaps TRBD1 (5 bases). V shed 4 bases and J shed 4 bases, with 12 bases lying between them. The length of the CDR3 is 14 residues. Germline V gene data show CDR1 as SGHNT and CDR2 as YYREEE (reference sequence). CDR3 region: CASSPATEYNEQFF. CDR3 bases: TGTGCCAGCAGCCCCGCGACAGAATACAATGAGCAGTTCTTC.

CDR3 protein: CASSDRLRTDFSGNTIYF. The CDR3 DNA sequence: TGTGCCAGCAGTGACCGACTTCGGACAGACTTCTCTGGAAACACCATATATTTT. V gene TRBV6-1 combines with J gene TRBJ1-3, with D tentatively TRBD1 (6 bases). CDR1 and CDR2 from the germline V gene are MNHNS and SASEGT. CDR3 length equals 18 residues. Deletions cut 3 bases from V and 0 bases from J, with 18 bases between.

The chain carries TRBV5-1 and TRBJ2-2; D is possibly TRBD1 (7 bases). Germline loops: CDR1 SGHRS, CDR2 YFSETQ. The ends were cut back, 6 bases at V and 6 bases at J, with 33 bases in the middle. The CDR3 covers 20 residues. The CDR3 sequence is CASKATGNDSLAGLAGELFF. The CDR3 DNA reads TGCGCCAGCAAGGCGACAGGGAACGATTCACTAGCTGGATTAGCCGGGGAGCTGTTTTTT.

The V call is TRBV9, the J call TRBJ2-3; D is uncertain. This CDR3 is built from 14 residues. Trimming took off 7 bases at V and 0 bases at J, with 12 bases between the two ends. Germline CDR1 and CDR2: SGDLS and YYNGEE. The chain's CDR3 is CASARQTSTDTQYF. CDR3 in DNA: TGTGCCAGCGCGAGGCAGACTAGCACAGATACGCAGTATTTT. The full variable domain, completed using reference TRBV9 and TRBJ2-3, is DSGVTQTPKHLITATGQRVTLRCSPRSGDLSVYWYQQSLDQGLQFLIQYYNGEERAKGNILERFSAQQFPDLHSELNLSSLELGDSALYFCASARQTSTDTQYFGPGTRLTVL.

This sequence joins TRBV18 and TRBJ1-1, with 7 bases aligning to TRBD1. J lost 4 bases, V lost 4 bases, and 9 bases had no gene match. From germline, CDR1 is KGHSH and CDR2 LQKENI. The CDR3 contains 15 residues. The CDR3 region has the DNA TGTGCCAGCTCACAAACAGGGGTTCAAGGCACTGAAGCTTTCTTT. It specifies CASSQTGVQGTEAFF.

V and J are TRBV9 and TRBJ2-3; 7 nucleotides agree with TRBD1. The CDR3 sequence is 15 residues long. After removal of 3 bases from V and 3 bases from J, the junction contained 7 bases not matched to a gene. CDR1 and CDR2 (germline): SGDLS, YYNGEE. The CDR3 bases are TGTGCCAGCAGCGCCAGGACAGGACGGACAGATACGCAGTATTTT. Its translation is CASSARTGRTDTQYF.

J is TRBJ2-7 and V is TRBV6-1; possibly TRBD1 for D (7 bases). The CDR3 covers 13 residues. The germline V and J ends were trimmed by 4 bases and 5 bases, with 12 bases remaining between them. Germline values: CDR1 MNHNS, CDR2 SASEGT. This CDR3 reads CASSGSRGDEQYF. The CDR3 DNA reads as TGTGCCAGCAGTGGGAGCAGGGGGGACGAGCAGTACTTC.

To note about this clone: An end of the junction differs from the germline gene, which may be a read error. The chain links TRBV5-1 to TRBJ1-1; D uncertain. The length of the CDR3 is 15 residues. The germline gives CDR1 SGHRS, CDR2 YFSETQ. CDR3 amino acids: CASSLSGILNTEASF. The CDR3 DNA reads TGCGCCAGCAGCTTGTCGGGAATCCTTAACACTGAAGCTTCCTTT.

The rearrangement uses TRBV5-1 and TRBJ2-7; a possible D gene is TRBD2 (6 bases). V was shortened by 6 bases and J by 3 bases, with 13 bases between the two germline ends. This CDR3 has 13 amino acids. CDR1 is SGHRS and CDR2 is YFSETQ in the germline V gene. The CDR3 bases are TGCGCCAGCACGGGCGGGGACGGCTACGAGCAGTACTTC. Amino acid sequence: CASTGGDGYEQYF. Looking up the rest from reference TRBV5-1 and TRBJ2-7 gives the full variable domain: KAGVTQTPRYLIKTRGQQVTLSCSPISGHRSVSWYQQTPGQGLQFLFEYFSETQRNKGNFPGRFSGRQFSNSRSEMNVSTLELGDSALYLCASTGGDGYEQYFGPGTRLTVT.

This clone has a handful of counts. CDR3 region: CASRLQDRGNTEAFF. Here the CDR3 DNA reads TGTGCCAGTAGGCTCCAAGACAGGGGGAACACTGAAGCTTTCTTT. The rearrangement links TRBV19 to TRBJ1-1, with TRBD1 identical over 8 bases. Per the germline V gene, CDR1 is LNHDA and CDR2 is SQIVND (reference sequence). The length of the CDR3 is 15 residues. With 6 bases clipped from V and 1 base from J, the junction kept 7 bases outside the gene matches.

The V call is TRBV15, the J call TRBJ2-5, with 7 bases identical to TRBD1. Germline CDR1 and CDR2: LNHNV and YYDKDF (reference sequence). V dropped 1 base and J dropped 5; count of bases not matched to a gene: 10. CDR3 length: 16 amino acids. CDR3 sequence (DNA): TGTGCCACCAGCAGAGGAGACAGGGTCTTAGCCGAGACCCAGTACTTC. Residues: CATSRGDRVLAETQYF.

In the case of this clone: One junction end disagrees with the germline gene, perhaps due to a read error. The rearrangement joins TRBV7-9 to TRBJ2-7, with D uncertain. CDR1 and CDR2 (germline): SEHNR, FQNEAQ (reference sequence). The CDR3 contains 12 residues. The CDR3 sequence: CSSSLQTYEQYF. The CDR3 DNA reads TGTTCCAGCAGCTTACAAACCTACGAGCAGTACTTC.

This chain uses TRBV9 with TRBJ1-1, with 8 bases fitting TRBD1. Germline CDR1 is SGDLS and CDR2 is YYNGEE. The CDR3 totals 15 residues. J gave up 5 bases and V 0 bases, and 6 bases lay outside the gene matches. The CDR3 DNA reads as TGTGCCAGCAGCGTAGACGTGAACAGGGGGACTGAAGCTTTCTTT. Protein product: CASSVDVNRGTEAFF.

The chain joins TRBV2 to TRBJ1-1, with TRBD1 matching over 9 bases. J gave up 3 bases and V 6 bases, and 5 bases lay outside the gene matches. The CDR3 loop spans 14 amino acids. Germline loops: CDR1 SNHLY, CDR2 FYNNEI. The CDR3: CASSGQGSDTEAFF. The CDR3 nucleotides read TGTGCCAGCAGCGGACAGGGGTCGGACACTGAAGCTTTCTTT.

The gene calls are TRBV19 and TRBJ2-1, with a tentative D call TRBD2 (6 bases). CDR3 length equals 17 residues. Germline-derived CDR1 and CDR2 are LNHDA and SQIVND (reference sequence). Trimming stripped 5 bases from V and 4 bases from J, with 21 bases between. CDR3 in DNA: TGTGCCAGTAGTCTAATTATATTCGCGCGGGGTTACAATGAGCAGTTCTTC. This translates into CASSLIIFARGYNEQFF.

This clone was counted only a few times. This chain joins TRBV18 and TRBJ1-2, with a weak D call TRBD1 (5 bases). CDR1 is KGHSH, CDR2 LQKENI, per germline. The length of the CDR3 is 14 residues. Trimming shortened V by 6 bases and J by 2 bases, and 13 bases separated the two germline ends. CDR3 protein: CASSGQGTNYGYTF. CDR3 DNA sequence: TGTGCCAGCTCGGGGCAGGGCACCAACTATGGCTACACCTTC.

The chain is built from TRBV5-1 and TRBJ2-1; D gene uncertain. V was pared by 0 bases and J by 9 bases, with 10 bases between. Germline V gives CDR1 SGHRS, CDR2 YFSETQ. The CDR3 has 13 amino acids. CDR3 sequence: CASSLGSYPEQFF. CDR3 DNA sequence: TGCGCCAGCAGCTTGGGAAGCTACCCTGAGCAGTTCTTC.

The rearrangement joins TRBV29-1 to TRBJ1-2, with 10 bases identical to TRBD1. Germline CDR1 and CDR2: SQVTM and ANQGSEA. The length of the CDR3 is 15 residues. V lost 6 bases to trimming and J lost 5 bases; unmatched junction nucleotides: 12. CDR3 region: CSVNDLTGGAYGYTF. The CDR3 region has the DNA TGCAGCGTAAACGACCTGACAGGGGGCGCTTATGGCTACACCTTC.